This T cell receptor (beta chain) was identified during a study of blood T cell repertoires in COVID-19 (dated by TCRdb to the early 2020s). Context from the whole study: The collaborator samples originated in the United States, Italy and Spain and spanned the acute and convalescent phases of COVID-19. The prospective study material was composed of cDNA or gDNA derived from T cells, B-cell-depleted T cells, or PBMCs. Subjects who had been exposed to COVID-19, were actively infected with it, or had recovered from it provided the deeply sampled blood TCRbeta repertoires that made up the dataset. The repertoires were made available in a free public database intended to serve as a resource for research on the immune response to SARS-CoV-2. The samples were drawn from two sources: the first 160 participants of the ongoing ImmuneRACE study, and approximately 1,300 subjects contributed by 6 global collaborators. Nearly every sample came with metadata listing a de-identified subject ID, COVID-19 status, age in years and sex. Where available, HLA class I and class II types were obtained from metadata supplied by the sample provider rather than from assay-based typing.

On this clone: Its antigen target is currently unknown. Base-call qualities are not available, and no considerably larger clone is one nucleotide away.

As encoded in the germline V gene (reference sequence), CDR1 is GTSNPN while CDR2 is SVGIG. For this chain, trimming is 4 bases at the V end and 7 bases at the J end, and the number of junction bases without a gene match is 23. From its cysteine to its phenylalanine, the CDR3 spans 18 amino acids. This entry keeps only the CDR3 DNA: 54 bases, framed from base 1. Whole blood was collected in K2EDTA tubes by collaborating institutions according to the institutions' own protocols. For TCRbeta analysis, collaborators shipped samples as frozen whole blood, isolated PBMCs, or DNA extracted from either of those sample types. TCRbeta CDR3 regions were amplified from genomic DNA using the immunoSEQ Assay, a bias-controlled multiplex PCR. As for the original processing: The number of nucleated cells in each sample was estimated by amplification of reference gene primers within the assay. To quantify the absolute abundance of each unique TCRbeta CDR3 rearrangement, sequence reads were collapsed and filtered. For each sample, productive Simpson clonality was calculated by taking the square root of Simpson's diversity index across productive rearrangements. TCRdb's version of the immuneACCESS table is confined to in-frame rearrangements and falls short of the full clone set. An unresolved V gene accounts for under half of the shortfall where checked; the remainder is of unknown origin. V and J calls and clone size come straight from that table; D and trimming were deduced from the DNA. In all, the sample holds some 50,000 clones, and approximately 85% of those were seen once. The ten largest clones represent 12% to 15% of the sample.

The paper as a whole reports these results and caveats: Clinical and demographic metadata were provided uncurated, with the amount varying by source and participant.

Sequenced: peripheral blood. Recombination linked TRBV30 to TRBJ1-2; TRBD1 agrees with 8 junctional bases. The origin of this receptor is a human donor in a cohort sampled during active COVID-19. The DNA reads TGTGCCTGGACCCCCGCGATCGGTCTAAGACGCAGGGGGCTTGGCTACACCTTC. Translated, this is CAWTPAIGLRRRGLGYTF.